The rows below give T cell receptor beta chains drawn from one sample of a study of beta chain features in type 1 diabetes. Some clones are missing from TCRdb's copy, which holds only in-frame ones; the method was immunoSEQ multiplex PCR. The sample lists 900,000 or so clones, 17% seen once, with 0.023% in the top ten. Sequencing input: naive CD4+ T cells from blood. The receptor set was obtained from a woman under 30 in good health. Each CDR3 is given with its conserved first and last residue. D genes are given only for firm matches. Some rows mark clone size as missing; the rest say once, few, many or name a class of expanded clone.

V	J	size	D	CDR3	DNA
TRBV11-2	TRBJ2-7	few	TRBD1	CASSPHAGTGLSYEQYF	TGTGCCAGCAGCCCACATGCCGGGACAGGGCTATCCTACGAGCAGTACTTC
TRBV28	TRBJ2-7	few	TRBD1	CASRGQGSSYEQYF	TGTGCCAGCAGAGGACAGGGCAGCTCCTACGAGCAGTACTTC
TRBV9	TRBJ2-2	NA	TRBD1	CASSVGAGQGAGELFF	TGTGCCAGCAGCGTAGGTGCAGGACAGGGGGCCGGGGAGCTGTTTTTT
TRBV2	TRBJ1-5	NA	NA	CASSRTANSNQPQHF	TGTGCCAGCAGCCGGACAGCTAATAGCAATCAGCCCCAGCATTTT
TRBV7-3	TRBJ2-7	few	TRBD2	CASSSAGGRDEQYF	TGTGCCAGCAGCTCCGCAGGAGGGAGGGACGAGCAGTACTTC
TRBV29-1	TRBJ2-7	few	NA	CSALTPSLNEQYF	TGCAGCGCATTGACTCCTAGTCTAAACGAGCAGTACTTC
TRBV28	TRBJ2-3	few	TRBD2	CARASGRAGSDTQYF	TGTGCCAGAGCTAGCGGGAGGGCCGGGTCAGATACGCAGTATTTT
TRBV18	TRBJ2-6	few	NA	CASSPQFSGANVLTF	TGTGCCAGCTCACCACAGTTCTCTGGGGCCAACGTCCTGACTTTC
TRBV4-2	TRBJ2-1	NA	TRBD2	CASSQDGGGSESSYNEQFF	TGTGCCAGCAGCCAAGATGGAGGCGGGAGCGAAAGCTCCTACAATGAGCAGTTCTTC
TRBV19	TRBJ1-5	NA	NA	CASSIEGRLGQPQHF	TGTGCCAGTAGTATAGAGGGGCGGTTGGGTCAGCCCCAGCATTTT
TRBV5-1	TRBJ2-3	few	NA	CASSQATDTQYF	TGCGCCAGCAGCCAGGCCACAGATACGCAGTATTTT
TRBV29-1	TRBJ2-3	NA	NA	CSVEVPSTDTQYF	TGCAGCGTTGAAGTGCCCTCAACAGATACGCAGTATTTT